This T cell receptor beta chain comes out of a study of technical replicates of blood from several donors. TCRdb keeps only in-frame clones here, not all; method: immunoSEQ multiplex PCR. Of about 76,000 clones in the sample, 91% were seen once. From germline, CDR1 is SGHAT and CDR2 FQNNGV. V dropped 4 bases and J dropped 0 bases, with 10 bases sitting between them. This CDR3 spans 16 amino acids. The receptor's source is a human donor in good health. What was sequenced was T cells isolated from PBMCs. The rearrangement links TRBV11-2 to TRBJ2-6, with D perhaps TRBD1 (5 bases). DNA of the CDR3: TGTGCCAGCAGCTCGCAGGGTTACTCTGGGGCCAACGTCCTGACTTTC. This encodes CASSSQGYSGANVLTF.